This TCR beta chain derives from a study of cytomegalovirus exposure and HLA in healthy donors. V shed 8 bases and J shed 0 bases, with 10 bases lying between them. In germline, CDR1 is ENHRY, CDR2 SYGVKD. This CDR3 contains 14 residues. Researchers ran the PCR with 60 Vbeta and 13 Jbeta primers. TCRdb's copy holds only in-frame clones and misses some; the assay was immunoSEQ multiplex PCR. The data show roughly 250,000 clones, with 80% seen just once and about 0.28% held by the top ten. The chain couples TRBV10-3 to TRBJ2-2; possibly TRBD1 for D (6 bases). Material for sequencing was PBMCs. The receptor was derived from a girl aged 2 to 9 in good health and CMV-seronegative. CDR3 nucleotide sequence: TGTGCCATCTCGGGGACAACGAACACCGGGGAGCTGTTTTTT. It codes for CAISGTTNTGELFF.